This T cell receptor beta chain was captured in a study of beta chain features in type 1 diabetes. The J segment lost 7 bases and the V segment lost 3 bases, leaving 1 base of the junction unmatched. Germline V CDR1 and CDR2: ENHRY, SYGVKD. The CDR3 contains 14 residues. Isolated RNA was reverse transcribed in full, so expressed TCRB transcripts were sequenced. Sequencing used immunoSEQ multiplex PCR; TCRdb keeps in-frame clones, though not all of them. The table records under 950,000 clones, 15% to 20% of them present only once. Naive, central memory, regulatory and stem cell-like memory cells within the CD4+ compartment were sorted using CD45RO/CCR7/CD25/CD127/CD95/CD27. There are a few counts of this clone.

J is TRBJ1-6 and V is TRBV10-3, with TRBD1 matching 9 bases. The clonotype was recovered from a woman in her late teens or twenties in good health. The sample comprised naive CD4+ T cells from blood. The CDR3 sequence: CAISEGTGNSPLHF. The CDR3 DNA is TGTGCCATCAGTGAAGGGACAGGGAATTCACCCCTCCACTTT.